This TCR beta chain was recovered during a study of blood T cell repertoires in COVID-19. Study-wide background: COVID-19 samples from acute and convalescent phases originated in the United States, Italy and Spain.

Participant-reported clinical history was the basis for cohort assignment. In the authors' methods: Scientists estimated how many nucleated cells there were by amplifying reference gene primers. Sequencing was performed with immunoSEQ multiplex PCR; in TCRdb, only in-frame clones are kept and a portion is missing. D and trimming were read from the DNA, whereas the V and J calls and clone size are those reported in that table. The data contain 250,000 to 350,000 clones, 87% of them seen just once; the ten biggest clones take up around 5.8%. J was trimmed by 0 bases and V by 4 bases; bases with no gene match: 14. Germline loops: CDR1 SGHNT, CDR2 YYREEE (reference sequence). The CDR3 runs to 19 residues.

This rearrangement joins TRBV5-4 to TRBJ2-1; 9 bases align to TRBD2. This clonotype was obtained from a woman aged 40 to 50 who had recovered from COVID-19. The sequenced sample consisted of PBMCs or T cells enriched from blood (not recorded which). The CDR3 region has the DNA TGTGCCAGCAGCCGCCCCGGGCGGGAGGGGCTACTCTCCTACAATGAGCAGTTCTTC. Translating gives CASSRPGREGLLSYNEQFF.